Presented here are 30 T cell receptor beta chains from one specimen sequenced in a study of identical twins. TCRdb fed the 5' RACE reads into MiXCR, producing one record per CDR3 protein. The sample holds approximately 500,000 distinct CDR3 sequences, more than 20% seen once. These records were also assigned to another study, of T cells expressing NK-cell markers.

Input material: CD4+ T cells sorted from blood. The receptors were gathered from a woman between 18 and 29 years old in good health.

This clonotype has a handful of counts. The CDR3 coding sequence is TGTGCCACCAGCAGAGGTCCGGGCGAGCAGTACTTC. Translation: CATSRGPGEQYF. The genes are TRBV15 and TRBJ2-7; D unresolved. CDR1 is LNHNV and CDR2 is YYDKDF in the germline V gene (reference sequence). This CDR3 region has 12 residues. The V end lost 1 base, the J end lost 6 bases, and 7 bases lay between the germline ends.

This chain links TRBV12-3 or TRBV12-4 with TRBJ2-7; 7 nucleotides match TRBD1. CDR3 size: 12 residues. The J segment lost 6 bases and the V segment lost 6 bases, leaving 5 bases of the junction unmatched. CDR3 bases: TGTGCCAGCAGCTTGACAGGGCGCGAGCAGTACTTC. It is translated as CASSLTGREQYF.

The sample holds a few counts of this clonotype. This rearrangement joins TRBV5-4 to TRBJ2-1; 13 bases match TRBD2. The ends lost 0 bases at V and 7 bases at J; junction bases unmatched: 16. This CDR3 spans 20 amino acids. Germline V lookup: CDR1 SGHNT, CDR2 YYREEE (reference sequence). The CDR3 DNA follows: TGTGCCAGCAGCTTGGCCGGGACTAGCGGGGTTGGGATTTATGGGAATGAGCAGTTCTTC. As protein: CASSLAGTSGVGIYGNEQFF.

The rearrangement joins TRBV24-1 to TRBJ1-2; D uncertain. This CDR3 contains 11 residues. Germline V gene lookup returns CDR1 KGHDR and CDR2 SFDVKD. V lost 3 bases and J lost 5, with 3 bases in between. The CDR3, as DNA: TGTGCCACCAGTGATGGGTATGGCTACACCTTC. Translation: CATSDGYGYTF.

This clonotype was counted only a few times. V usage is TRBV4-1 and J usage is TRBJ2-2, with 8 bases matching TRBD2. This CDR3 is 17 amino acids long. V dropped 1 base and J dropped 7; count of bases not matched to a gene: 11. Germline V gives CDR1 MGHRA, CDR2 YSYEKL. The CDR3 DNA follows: TGCGCCAGCAGCCAAGGGTACAGCGGGGGTGTTGGCGGGGAGCTGTTTTTT. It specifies CASSQGYSGGVGGELFF.

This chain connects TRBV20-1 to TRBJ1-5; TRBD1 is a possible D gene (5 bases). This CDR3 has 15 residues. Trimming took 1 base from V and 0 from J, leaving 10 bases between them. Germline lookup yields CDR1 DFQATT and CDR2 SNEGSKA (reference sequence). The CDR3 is CSARGQTHSNQPQHF. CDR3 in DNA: TGCAGTGCTAGAGGACAGACTCATAGCAATCAGCCCCAGCATTTT.

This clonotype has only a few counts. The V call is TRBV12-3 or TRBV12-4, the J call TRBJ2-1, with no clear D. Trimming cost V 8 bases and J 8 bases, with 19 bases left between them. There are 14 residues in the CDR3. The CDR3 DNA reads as TGTGCCAGCTCCCCGGCGACTCTCGAAGATGAGCAGTTCTTC. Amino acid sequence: CASSPATLEDEQFF.

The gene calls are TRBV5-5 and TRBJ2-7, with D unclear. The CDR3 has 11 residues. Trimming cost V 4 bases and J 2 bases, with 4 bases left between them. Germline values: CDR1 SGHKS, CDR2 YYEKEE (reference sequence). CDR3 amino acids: CASSAAYEQYF. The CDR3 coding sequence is TGTGCCAGCAGCGCCGCCTACGAGCAGTACTTC. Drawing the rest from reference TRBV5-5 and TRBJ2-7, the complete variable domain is DAGVTQSPTHLIKTRGQQVTLRCSPISGHKSVSWYQQVLGQGPQFIFQYYEKEERGRGNFPDRFSARQFPNYSSELNVNALLLGDSALYLCASSAAYEQYFGPGTRLTVT.

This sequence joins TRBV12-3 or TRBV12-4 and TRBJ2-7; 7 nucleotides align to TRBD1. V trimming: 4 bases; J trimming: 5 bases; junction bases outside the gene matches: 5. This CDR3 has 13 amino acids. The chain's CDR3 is CASSSSGGHEQYF. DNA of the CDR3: TGTGCCAGCAGTTCATCAGGGGGTCACGAGCAGTACTTC.

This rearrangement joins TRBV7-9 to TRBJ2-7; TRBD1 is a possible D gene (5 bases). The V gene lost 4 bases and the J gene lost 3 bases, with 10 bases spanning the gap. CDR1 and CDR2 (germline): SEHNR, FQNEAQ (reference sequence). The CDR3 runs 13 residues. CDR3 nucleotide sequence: TGTGCCAGCAGCTCCGACAGATTCTACGAGCAGTACTTC. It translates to CASSSDRFYEQYF.

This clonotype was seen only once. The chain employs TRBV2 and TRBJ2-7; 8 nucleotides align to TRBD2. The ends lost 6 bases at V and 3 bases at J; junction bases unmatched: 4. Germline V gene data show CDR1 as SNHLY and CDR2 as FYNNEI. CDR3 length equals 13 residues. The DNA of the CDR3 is TGTGCCAGCAGACTAGCGGAAGACTACGAGCAGTACTTC. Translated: CASRLAEDYEQYF.

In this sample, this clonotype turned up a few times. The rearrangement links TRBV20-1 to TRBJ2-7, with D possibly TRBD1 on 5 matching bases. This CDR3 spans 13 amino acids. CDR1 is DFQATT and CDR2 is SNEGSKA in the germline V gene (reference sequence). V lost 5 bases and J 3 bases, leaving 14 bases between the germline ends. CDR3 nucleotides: TGCAGTGCTCTGGACCCAGGGTTCTACGAGCAGTACTTC. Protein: CSALDPGFYEQYF.

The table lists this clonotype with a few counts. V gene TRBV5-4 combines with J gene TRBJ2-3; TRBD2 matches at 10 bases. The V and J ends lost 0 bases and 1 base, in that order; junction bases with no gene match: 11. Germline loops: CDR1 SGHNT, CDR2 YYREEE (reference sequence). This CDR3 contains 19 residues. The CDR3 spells CASSLAWLAGAAGTDTQYF. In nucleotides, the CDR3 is TGTGCCAGCAGCTTGGCCTGGCTAGCGGGAGCAGCTGGCACAGATACGCAGTATTTT.

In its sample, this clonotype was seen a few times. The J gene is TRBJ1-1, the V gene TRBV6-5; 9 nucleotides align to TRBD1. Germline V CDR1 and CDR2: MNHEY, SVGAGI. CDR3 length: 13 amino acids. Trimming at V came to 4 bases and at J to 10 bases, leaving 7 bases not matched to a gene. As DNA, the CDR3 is TGTGCCAGCAGTTCTAACAGGGGGCGTACAGCTTTCTTT. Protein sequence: CASSSNRGRTAFF.

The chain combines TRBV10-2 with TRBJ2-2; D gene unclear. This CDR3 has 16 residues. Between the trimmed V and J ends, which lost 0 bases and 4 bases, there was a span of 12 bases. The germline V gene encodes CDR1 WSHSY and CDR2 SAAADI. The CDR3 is CASSESSGPGTGELFF. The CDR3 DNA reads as TGCGCCAGCAGTGAGTCGAGTGGCCCGGGCACCGGGGAGCTGTTTTTT.

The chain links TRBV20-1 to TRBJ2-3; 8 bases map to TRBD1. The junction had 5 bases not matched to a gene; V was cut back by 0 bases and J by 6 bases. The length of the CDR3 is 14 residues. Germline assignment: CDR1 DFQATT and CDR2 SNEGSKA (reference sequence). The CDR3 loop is CSARDDRGADTQYF. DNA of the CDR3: TGCAGTGCTAGAGATGACAGGGGAGCGGATACGCAGTATTTT.

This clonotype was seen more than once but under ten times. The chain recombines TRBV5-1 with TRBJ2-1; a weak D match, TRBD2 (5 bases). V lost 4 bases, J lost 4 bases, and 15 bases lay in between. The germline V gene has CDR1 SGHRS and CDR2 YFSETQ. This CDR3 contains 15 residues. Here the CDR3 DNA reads TGCGCCAGCAGCACCACAGCGGCTCCGTACAATGAGCAGTTCTTC. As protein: CASSTTAAPYNEQFF.

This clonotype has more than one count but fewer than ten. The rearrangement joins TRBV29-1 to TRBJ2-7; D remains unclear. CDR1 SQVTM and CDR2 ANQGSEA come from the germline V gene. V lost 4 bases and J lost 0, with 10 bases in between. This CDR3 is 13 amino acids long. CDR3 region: CSVAQTSSYEQYF. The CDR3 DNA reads TGCAGCGTTGCTCAGACCTCCTCCTACGAGCAGTACTTC.

The DNA of the CDR3 is TGCAGTGCCAATGTAGCGGGCGCCTGGGGTGAGCAGTTCTTC. The encoded protein is CSANVAGAWGEQFF. V is TRBV20-1 and J is TRBJ2-1; 7 bases line up with TRBD2. Germline CDR1 DFQATT, CDR2 SNEGSKA (reference sequence). V was clipped by 6 bases and J by 9 bases; unmatched bases: 14. CDR3 length: 14 amino acids.

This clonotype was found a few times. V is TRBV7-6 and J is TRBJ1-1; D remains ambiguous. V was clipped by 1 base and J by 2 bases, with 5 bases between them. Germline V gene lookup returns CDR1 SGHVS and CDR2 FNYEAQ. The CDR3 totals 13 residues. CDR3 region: CASSLVQNTEAFF. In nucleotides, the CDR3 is TGTGCCAGCAGCTTAGTTCAAAACACTGAAGCTTTCTTT.

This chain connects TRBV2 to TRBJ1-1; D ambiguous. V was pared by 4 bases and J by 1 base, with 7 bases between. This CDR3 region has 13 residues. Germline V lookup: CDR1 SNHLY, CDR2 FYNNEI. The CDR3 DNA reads TGTGCCAGCAGTGGTGTAAGGAACACTGAAGCTTTCTTT. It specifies CASSGVRNTEAFF.

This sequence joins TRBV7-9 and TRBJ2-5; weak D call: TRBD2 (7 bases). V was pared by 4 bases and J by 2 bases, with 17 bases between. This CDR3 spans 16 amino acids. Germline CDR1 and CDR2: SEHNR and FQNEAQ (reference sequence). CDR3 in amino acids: CASSSRRGARQETQYF. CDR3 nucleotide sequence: TGTGCCAGCAGCTCCCGCCGGGGGGCGCGTCAAGAGACCCAGTACTTC. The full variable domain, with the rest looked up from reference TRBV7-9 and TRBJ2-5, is DTGVSQNPRHKITKRGQNVTFRCDPISEHNRLYWYRQTLGQGPEFLTYFQNEAQLEKSRLLSDRFSAERPKGSFSTLEIQRTEQGDSAMYLCASSSRRGARQETQYFGPGTRLLVL.

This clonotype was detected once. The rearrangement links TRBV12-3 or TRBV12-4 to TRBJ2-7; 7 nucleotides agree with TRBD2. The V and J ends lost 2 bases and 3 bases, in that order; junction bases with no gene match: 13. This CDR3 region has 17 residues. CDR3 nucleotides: TGTGCCAGCAGTTTATCACGGCGGGGGAGGACCCGCTACGAGCAGTACTTC. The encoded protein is CASSLSRRGRTRYEQYF.

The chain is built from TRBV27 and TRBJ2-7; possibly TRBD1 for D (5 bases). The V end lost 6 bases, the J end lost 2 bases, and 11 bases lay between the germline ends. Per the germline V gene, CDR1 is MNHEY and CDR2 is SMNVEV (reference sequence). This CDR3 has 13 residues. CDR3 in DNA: TGTGCCAGCAGACAGGAATTAGCCTACGAGCAGTACTTC. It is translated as CASRQELAYEQYF.

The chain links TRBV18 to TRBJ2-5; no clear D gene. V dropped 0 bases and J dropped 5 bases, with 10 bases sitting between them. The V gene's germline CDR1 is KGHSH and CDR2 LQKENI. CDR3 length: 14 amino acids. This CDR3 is CASSPPQPSETQYF. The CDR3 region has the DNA TGTGCCAGCTCACCACCGCAACCCAGCGAGACCCAGTACTTC.

The CDR3: CASRKETGLRYEQYF. The CDR3 nucleotides are TGTGCCAGCAGGAAGGAGACAGGTTTGAGGTACGAGCAGTACTTC. The chain joins TRBV2 to TRBJ2-7; D possibly corresponds to TRBD1 (6 bases). The CDR3 consists of 15 residues. Germline CDR1 is SNHLY and CDR2 is FYNNEI. V lost 6 bases and J 4 bases, leaving 19 bases between the germline ends.

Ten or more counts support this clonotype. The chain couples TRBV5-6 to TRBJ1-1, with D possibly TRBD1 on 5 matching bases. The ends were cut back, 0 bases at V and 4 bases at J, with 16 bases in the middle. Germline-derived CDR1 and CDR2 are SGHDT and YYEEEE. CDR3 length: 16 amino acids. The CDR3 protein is CASSLAGGGAGTEAFF. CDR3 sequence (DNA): TGTGCCAGCAGCTTGGCCGGGGGTGGGGCTGGCACTGAAGCTTTCTTT.

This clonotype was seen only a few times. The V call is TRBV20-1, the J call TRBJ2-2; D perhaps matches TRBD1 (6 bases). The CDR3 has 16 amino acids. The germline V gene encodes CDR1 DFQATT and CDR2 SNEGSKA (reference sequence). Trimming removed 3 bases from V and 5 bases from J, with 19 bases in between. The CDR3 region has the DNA TGCAGTGCTAGTGCCCTCCCCGGGACACCAACCGGGGAGCTGTTTTTT. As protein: CSASALPGTPTGELFF.

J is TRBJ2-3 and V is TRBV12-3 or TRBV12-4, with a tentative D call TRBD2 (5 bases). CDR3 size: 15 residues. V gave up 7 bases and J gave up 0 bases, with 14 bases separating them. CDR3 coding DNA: TGTGCCAGCACCCTCAGCGGAGGCAGCACAGATACGCAGTATTTT. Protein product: CASTLSGGSTDTQYF.

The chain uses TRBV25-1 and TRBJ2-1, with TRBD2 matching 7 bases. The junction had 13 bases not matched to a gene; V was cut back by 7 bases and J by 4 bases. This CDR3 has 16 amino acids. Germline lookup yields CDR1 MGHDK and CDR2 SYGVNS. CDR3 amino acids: CASTSLKASGYNEQFF. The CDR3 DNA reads TGTGCCAGCACGTCACTCAAGGCTAGCGGATACAATGAGCAGTTCTTC.